These T cell receptor beta chains were read from a single sample in a study of T cell changes during pregnancy in multiple sclerosis. TCRdb's table, derived via immunoSEQ multiplex PCR, lists solely in-frame clones and lacks some. The data contain some 30,000 clones, 70% to 90% of them singletons. This sample comprised CD8+ T cells from peripheral blood mononuclear cells, obtained after pregnancy. The receptors stem from a female donor with multiple sclerosis, enrolled in a pregnancy study. CDR3s include the opening cysteine and the closing phenylalanine or tryptophan. D genes are given only for firm matches. Clone size is stated in some rows and not others, as once, few, many or a class when expanded.

13 TRBJ2-1 NA NA TRBV6-5 TGTGCCAGCAGACAAAGGAGTGTAGATGAGCAGTTCTTC CASRQRSVDEQFF
15 TRBJ1-5 NA TRBD1 TRBV5-6 TGTGCCAGCAGCTTGGCCGGACAGGAGGATCAGCCCCAGCATTTT CASSLAGQEDQPQHF
13 TRBJ1-1 NA NA TRBV6-1 TGTGCCAGCAGTGATCGGTCGAACACTGAAGCTTTCTTT CASSDRSNTEAFF
15 TRBJ1-5 once NA TRBV5-5 TGTGCCAGCAGCTTGGGACAGTCGGGCAATCAGCCCCAGCATTTT CASSLGQSGNQPQHF
15 TRBJ2-3 NA TRBD2 TRBV28 TGTGCCAGCAGTTCCCTAGCGGGGGCCACAGATACGCAGTATTTT CASSSLAGATDTQYF
12 TRBJ2-1 NA NA TRBV29-1 TGCAGCGTTGTGTCCCAGGGGAATGAGCAGTTCTTC CSVVSQGNEQFF
14 TRBJ2-7 NA TRBD2 TRBV27 TGTGCCAGCAGGGCTAGCGGCCTCTCGAGAGAGCAGTACTTC CASRASGLSREQYF
14 TRBJ1-5 NA NA TRBV6-1 TGTGCCAGCAGTTGGGACATGAGCAATCAGCCCCAGCATTTT CASSWDMSNQPQHF
17 TRBJ1-1 NA TRBD1 TRBV4-1 TGCGCCAGCAGCCCACCCCCCCAGGGGGATATGAACACTGAAGCTTTCTTT CASSPPPQGDMNTEAFF
14 TRBJ2-1 NA NA TRBV6-4 TGTGCCAGCAGCCAGGAGGACGGACACAATGAGCAGTTCTTC CASSQEDGHNEQFF
16 TRBJ2-1 NA NA TRBV29-1 TGCAGCGTCCCGTGGGTAGGGGCTTACTCCTACAATGAGCAGTTCTTC CSVPWVGAYSYNEQFF
14 TRBJ2-7 once TRBD1 TRBV19 TGTGCCAGTAGACCGGGACAGGGAGTCTACGAGCAGTACTTC CASRPGQGVYEQYF
15 TRBJ2-7 NA NA TRBV6-5 TGTGCCAGCAGTTCGAACGGACTGGTCTCCTACGAGCAGTACTTC CASSSNGLVSYEQYF
17 TRBJ2-1 NA TRBD2 TRBV4-2 TGTGCCAGCAGCAAACCGGAGGGGACTAGCGACCTCAATGAGCAGTTCTTC CASSKPEGTSDLNEQFF
14 TRBJ1-1 NA TRBD1 TRBV10-3 TGTGCCATCAGGACAGGGGGCGAAGACACTGAAGCTTTCTTT CAIRTGGEDTEAFF
15 TRBJ2-2 NA TRBD2 TRBV6-1 TGTGCCAGCAGCGGGCTAGCGGGACAAACCGGGGAGCTGTTTTTT CASSGLAGQTGELFF
17 TRBJ2-3 NA TRBD1 TRBV13 TGTGCCAGCAGCTTAGGCCTAGGGGGCGCGATGACAGATACGCAGTATTTT CASSLGLGGAMTDTQYF
12 TRBJ2-1 NA NA TRBV6-5 TGTGCCAGCAGTGGACTATTCAATGAGCAGTTCTTC CASSGLFNEQFF
15 TRBJ1-1 few NA TRBV14 TGTGCCAGCAGCCAAGAGACCGACAGGACCACTGAAGCTTTCTTT CASSQETDRTTEAFF
16 TRBJ2-7 NA NA TRBV10-3 TGTGCCATCAGTGAAATCATGGGCCTAAGCTCCTACGAGCAGTACTTC CAISEIMGLSSYEQYF
15 TRBJ2-2 few TRBD1 TRBV5-1 TGCGCCAGCAGTTGGACAGGGGGCGTCACCGGGGAGCTGTTTTTT CASSWTGGVTGELFF
13 TRBJ2-7 once NA TRBV7-9 TGTGCCAGCAGCCCAGCAGGTTCCTACGAGCAGTACTTC CASSPAGSYEQYF
19 TRBJ2-6 NA NA TRBV27 TGTGCCAGCAGTTTAATATCTGGACAGTTTGGTCTTGGGGCCAACGTCCTGACTTTC CASSLISGQFGLGANVLTF
15 TRBJ2-7 NA TRBD1 TRBV7-9 TGTGCCAGCAGCTTCTCCGGGACAGGGCGCGACGAGCAGTACTTC CASSFSGTGRDEQYF
12 TRBJ2-1 NA NA TRBV7-9 TGTGCCAGCAGCTTACAGAACGCTGAGCAGTTCTTC CASSLQNAEQFF
14 TRBJ2-3 NA TRBD2 TRBV5-1 TGCGCCAGCAGCTTGGAGCGGGAGACAGATACGCAGTATTTT CASSLERETDTQYF
14 TRBJ2-7 NA TRBD2 TRBV5-1 TGCGCCAGCAGCTTGGAGCGGGAGTCGGACGAGCAGTACTTC CASSLERESDEQYF
15 TRBJ2-7 NA TRBD2 TRBV7-2 TGTGCCAGCAGCTTAGGACTAGCGGGGGCCTACGAGCAGTACTTC CASSLGLAGAYEQYF
15 TRBJ1-5 NA NA TRBV5-4 TGTGCCAGCAGCCGCGGACCCGGGGTCGGACAGCCCCAGCATTTT CASSRGPGVGQPQHF
13 TRBJ1-5 once NA TRBV12-5 TGTGCTAGTGGTTCGAATAACAGGGAATCCCAGCATTTT CASGSNNRESQHF
11 TRBJ2-3 once NA TRBV29-1 TGCAGCGTGTATCTCACAGATACGCAGTATTTT CSVYLTDTQYF
13 TRBJ2-5 once NA TRBV29-1 TGCAGCGTTGTAATCCCTGGGGGGGAGACCCAGTACTTC CSVVIPGGETQYF
13 TRBJ2-1 NA TRBD2 TRBV12-5 TGTGCTAGTGGTTTTTTAACGGGAGGTGAGCAGTTCTTC CASGFLTGGEQFF
14 TRBJ2-7 once TRBD2 TRBV27 TGTGCCAGCAGTTGGAGCGGGAGAGGCTACGAGCAGTACTTC CASSWSGRGYEQYF
16 TRBJ2-1 NA TRBD2 TRBV4-3 TGCGCCAGCAGCCAAGATCTGGCTAGCGGCCAGGATGAGCAGTTCTTC CASSQDLASGQDEQFF
12 TRBJ1-2 few NA TRBV2 TGTGCCAGCACAACAGAGATTTATGGCTACACCTTC CASTTEIYGYTF
12 TRBJ2-1 NA TRBD2 TRBV2 TGTGCCAGCGAGTGGGGGGGTAATGAGCAGTTCTTC CASEWGGNEQFF
15 TRBJ2-1 NA TRBD2 TRBV15 TGTGCCACCAGCGTACTAGCGGGAGGACACAATGAGCAGTTCTTC CATSVLAGGHNEQFF
14 TRBJ2-7 NA TRBD2 TRBV13 TGTGCCAGCAGCTCCGGGACTAGAGTTTCCGAGCAGTACTTC CASSSGTRVSEQYF
14 TRBJ1-5 NA NA TRBV4-2 TGTGCCAGCAGCCCTGGAAGCGAAAGTCAGCCCCAGCATTTT CASSPGSESQPQHF
13 TRBJ1-1 NA NA TRBV29-1 TGCAGCGTTGTCAGTATGGTGAACACTGAAGCTTTCTTT CSVVSMVNTEAFF
16 TRBJ1-1 NA NA TRBV4-3 TGCGCCAGCAGCCAAGAAACGGGGGATCTGAACACTGAAGCTTTCTTT CASSQETGDLNTEAFF
15 TRBJ2-4 NA NA TRBV29-1 TGCAGCGTTCTAGGAGGAGAGGGAGCCAAAAACATTCAGTACTTC CSVLGGEGAKNIQYF
16 TRBJ2-1 NA TRBD2 TRBV4-2 TGTGCCAGCAGCCAAGATCCCTTCGGACTAGCGAGTGAGCAGTTCTTC CASSQDPFGLASEQFF
15 TRBJ1-1 few NA TRBV25-1 TGTGCCAGCAGTGCTTCAGGGTCAGGATACACTGAAGCTTTCTTT CASSASGSGYTEAFF
11 TRBJ2-2 NA NA TRBV5-1 TGCGCCAGCGGAGGGGCCGGGGAGCTGTTTTTT CASGGAGELFF
15 TRBJ2-7 NA TRBD2 TRBV4-2 TGTGCCAGCAGCCCCCGACTAGCGAGCTCCTACGAGCAGTACTTC CASSPRLASSYEQYF
14 TRBJ1-1 NA NA TRBV4-1 TGCGCCAGCAGCTATGCGGGGCTGGGCACTGAAGCTTTCTTT CASSYAGLGTEAFF
15 TRBJ2-7 NA TRBD2 TRBV4-1 TGCGCCAGCAGCCAACTTGAACTAGCGGGATACGAGCAGTACTTC CASSQLELAGYEQYF
13 TRBJ2-3 NA TRBD2 TRBV29-1 TGCAGCGGCGGGGGGGGGAGCACAGATACGCAGTATTTT CSGGGGSTDTQYF
15 TRBJ1-2 NA TRBD1 TRBV5-4 TGTGCCAGCAGCTTTACGACAGGGGCCGGAGCAGGCTACACCTTC CASSFTTGAGAGYTF
15 TRBJ2-7 NA TRBD1 TRBV19 TGTGCCAGTAGTCCTGGACAGGATTACTCCTACGAGCAGTACTTC CASSPGQDYSYEQYF
12 TRBJ1-1 NA NA TRBV7-9 TGTGCCAACGGAGACGGGAGCACTGAAGCTTTCTTT CANGDGSTEAFF
16 TRBJ2-3 NA TRBD2 TRBV11-3 TGTGCCAGCAGCTTTCCTAGCGGGAGTCCTACAGATACGCAGTATTTT CASSFPSGSPTDTQYF
14 TRBJ1-1 few NA TRBV4-2 TGTGCCAGCAGCCAAGAATCCGAGAGCGCTGAAGCTTTCTTT CASSQESESAEAFF
15 TRBJ1-5 once TRBD1 TRBV28 TGTGCCAGCAAGGGAACAGGGGCCCTCAATCAGCCCCAGCATTTT CASKGTGALNQPQHF
12 TRBJ2-1 NA NA TRBV19 TGTGCCAGTAGTTCGGTTCGCAATGAGCAGTTCTTC CASSSVRNEQFF
16 TRBJ2-7 NA TRBD2 TRBV9 TGTGCCAGCAGCGCCACTGGGGGACTAGCGCAGCACGAGCAGTACTTC CASSATGGLAQHEQYF